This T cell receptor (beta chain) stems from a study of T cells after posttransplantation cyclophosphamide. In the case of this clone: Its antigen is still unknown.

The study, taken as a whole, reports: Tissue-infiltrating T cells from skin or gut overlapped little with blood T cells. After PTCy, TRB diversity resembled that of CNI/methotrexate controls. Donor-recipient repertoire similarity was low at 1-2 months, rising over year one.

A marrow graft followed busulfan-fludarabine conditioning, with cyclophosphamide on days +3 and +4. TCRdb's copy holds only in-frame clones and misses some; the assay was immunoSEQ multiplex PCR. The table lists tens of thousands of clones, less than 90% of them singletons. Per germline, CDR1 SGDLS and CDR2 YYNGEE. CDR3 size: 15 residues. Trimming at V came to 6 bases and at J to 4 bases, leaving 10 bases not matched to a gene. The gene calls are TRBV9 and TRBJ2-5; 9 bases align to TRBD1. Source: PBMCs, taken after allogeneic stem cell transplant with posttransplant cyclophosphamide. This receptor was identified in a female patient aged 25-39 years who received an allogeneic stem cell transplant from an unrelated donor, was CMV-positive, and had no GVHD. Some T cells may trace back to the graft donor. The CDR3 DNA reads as TGTGCCAGCACCGTGGACAGGGGTGCTAGAGAGACCCAGTACTTC. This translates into CASTVDRGARETQYF. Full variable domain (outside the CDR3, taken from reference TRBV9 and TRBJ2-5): DSGVTQTPKHLITATGQRVTLRCSPRSGDLSVYWYQQSLDQGLQFLIQYYNGEERAKGNILERFSAQQFPDLHSELNLSSLELGDSALYFCASTVDRGARETQYFGPGTRLLVL.